A single sample gave rise to the 19 T cell receptor beta chains below, sequenced in a study of blood T cell repertoires in COVID-19. Clones were sequenced by immunoSEQ multiplex PCR, and TCRdb holds only the in-frame ones, with some missing. The sample lists roughly 130,000 clones, roughly 83% seen once, with about 16% in the top ten. Source material: peripheral blood. The receptors come from a woman aged 50 to 60 with acute or convalescent COVID-19.

V gene TRBV5-6 combines with J gene TRBJ1-1; 9 nucleotides line up with TRBD1. The V gene's germline CDR1 is SGHDT and CDR2 YYEEEE. The J segment lost 9 bases and the V segment lost 0 bases, leaving 9 bases of the junction unmatched. This CDR3 contains 15 residues. The CDR3 DNA reads as TGTGCCAGCAGCTTGGCAAGGACAGGGGACGCAAAAGCTTTCTTT. Protein sequence: CASSLARTGDAKAFF.

V gene TRBV30 combines with J gene TRBJ1-2, with 10 bases aligning to TRBD1. The J segment lost 6 bases and the V segment lost 3 bases, leaving 13 bases of the junction unmatched. The CDR3 spans 16 residues. CDR1 and CDR2 from the germline V gene are GTSNPN and SVGIG (reference sequence). The CDR3 DNA sequence: TGTGCCTGGAGCGCCGGGACAGGGGCGATGGAGAATGGCTACACCTTC. This gives the protein CAWSAGTGAMENGYTF.

The chain combines TRBV5-5 with TRBJ2-1, with D possibly being TRBD2 (5 bases). Per the germline V gene, CDR1 is SGHKS and CDR2 is YYEKEE (reference sequence). V lost 6 bases, J lost 3 bases, and 19 bases lay in between. The CDR3 contains 16 residues. The CDR3 DNA sequence: TGTGCCAGCATCGAGGGCGGGCACAAGAACTACAATGAGCAGTTCTTC. Translated, it gives CASIEGGHKNYNEQFF.

A single count supports this clone. The chain links TRBV10-3 to TRBJ2-5; a weak D match, TRBD1 (6 bases). This CDR3 is 13 amino acids long. Germline values: CDR1 ENHRY, CDR2 SYGVKD. The V end was cut by 6 bases, the J end by 3 bases, with 11 bases between. The CDR3 loop reads CAISQGQEETQYF. The CDR3 region has the DNA TGTGCCATCAGCCAGGGGCAGGAAGAGACCCAGTACTTC.

This clone occurred a few times. The V and J genes are TRBV6-5 and TRBJ1-5; the match to TRBD1 covers 7 bases. V shed 6 bases and J 5 bases; nucleotides not matched to a gene: 7. There are 14 residues in the CDR3. Germline loops: CDR1 MNHEY, CDR2 SVGAGI. The CDR3 nucleotides are TGTGCCAGCAGCCGAAGACAGGGCTATCAGCCCCAGCATTTT. This translates into CASSRRQGYQPQHF.

This clone has a single count. The chain has TRBV19 and TRBJ1-2, with no clear D. The CDR3 is made up of 13 amino acids. Germline V lookup: CDR1 LNHDA, CDR2 SQIVND (reference sequence). With 3 bases removed from V and 3 bases from J, the gap between germline ends came to 8 bases. CDR3 DNA: TGTGCCAGTAGTATCGGGTTGGACTATGGCTACACCTTC. It is translated as CASSIGLDYGYTF.

This chain connects TRBV18 to TRBJ2-4, with D unclear. This CDR3 contains 16 residues. V dropped 0 bases and J dropped 0 bases, with 9 bases sitting between them. Germline CDR1 reads KGHSH; CDR2 reads LQKENI. The CDR3 DNA is TGTGCCAGCTCACCACCGGAGCGCCTAGCCAAAAACATTCAGTACTTC. It is translated as CASSPPERLAKNIQYF. Drawing the rest from reference TRBV18 and TRBJ2-4, the complete variable domain is NAGVMQNPRHLVRRRGQEARLRCSPMKGHSHVYWYRQLPEEGLKFMVYLQKENIIDESGMPKERFSAEFPKEGPSILRIQQVVRGDSAAYFCASSPPERLAKNIQYFGAGTRLSVL.

This clone has only a few counts. The chain couples TRBV6-1 to TRBJ1-6, with 7 bases fitting TRBD1. V was clipped by 3 bases and J by 8 bases; unmatched bases: 4. Germline lookup yields CDR1 MNHNS and CDR2 SASEGT. The CDR3 is made up of 14 amino acids. This chain's CDR3 is CASSEGQSYSPLHF. CDR3 bases: TGTGCCAGCAGTGAGGGACAGAGTTATTCACCCCTCCACTTT.

V usage is TRBV5-1 and J usage is TRBJ1-2, with TRBD1 matching 7 bases. The germline gives CDR1 SGHRS, CDR2 YFSETQ. The V gene end was trimmed by 0 bases and the J gene end by 5 bases; junction bases not matched to a gene: 4. This CDR3 has 14 amino acids. CDR3 residues: CASSLGDSLYGYTF. CDR3 in DNA: TGCGCCAGCAGCTTGGGGGACAGCCTGTATGGCTACACCTTC.

This clone was recorded once. The chain joins TRBV6-1 to TRBJ1-2; D may be TRBD1 (6 bases). Trimming took 4 bases from V and 7 from J, leaving 22 bases between them. This CDR3 has 16 amino acids. Germline V CDR1 and CDR2: MNHNS, SASEGT. The CDR3 nucleotides read TGTGCCAGCAGTGCTGGGACATCGATCGGGGCGGGTGGCTACACCTTC. It specifies CASSAGTSIGAGGYTF.

The DNA of the CDR3 is TGTGCCACCTACGGGGTCTCCTCTGGGGCCAACGTCCTGACTTTC. Residues: CATYGVSSGANVLTF. This chain links TRBV6-5 with TRBJ2-6; weak D call: TRBD2 (5 bases). Germline V CDR1 and CDR2: MNHEY, SVGAGI. CDR3 length equals 15 residues. The V end was cut by 10 bases, the J end by 0 bases, with 13 bases between.

V is TRBV5-3 and J is TRBJ1-6; D remains ambiguous. TRBV5-3 is sorted into the ORF group, with uncertain function. V was cut by 4 bases and J by 14 bases, with 10 bases left in between. The CDR3 runs to 11 residues. Here the CDR3 DNA reads TGTGCCAGAAGCGTACAGCCTTCCCTCCACTTT. The encoded protein is CARSVQPSLHF.

This chain uses TRBV21-1 with TRBJ1-6; TRBD1, the D gene given by the table, was not confirmed from the DNA. TRBV21-1 has pseudogene status. The CDR3 is made up of 15 amino acids. CDR3 amino acids: CASSVTRIYNSPLHF. The CDR3 DNA sequence: TGTGCCAGCAGCGTGACCAGGATTTATAATTCACCCCTCCACTTT.

The chain carries TRBV5-1 and TRBJ1-3; 8 bases agree with TRBD1. V gave up 4 bases and J gave up 2 bases; unmatched junction bases: 8. The CDR3 spans 16 residues. CDR1 SGHRS and CDR2 YFSETQ come from the germline V gene. The CDR3 sequence: CASSHQGAGTGNTIYF. The CDR3 region has the DNA TGCGCCAGCAGCCACCAGGGGGCAGGCACTGGAAACACCATATATTTT.

The CDR3 protein is CASSNRTGGRQPQHF. The CDR3 DNA reads as TGTGCCAGCAGCAACCGGACAGGGGGCAGGCAGCCCCAGCATTTT. The V gene is TRBV7-8, the J gene TRBJ1-5; 11 bases fit TRBD1. The germline CDR1 and CDR2 sequences are SGHVS and FQNEAQ. This CDR3 spans 15 amino acids. The V segment lost 5 bases and the J segment 7 bases; nucleotides outside the gene matches: 7.

This clone occurred a few times. The chain carries TRBV7-8 and TRBJ2-1, with 11 bases identical to TRBD1. V was clipped by 4 bases and J by 4 bases; unmatched bases: 6. Looked up from germline, CDR1 is SGHVS and CDR2 is FQNEAQ. This CDR3 is 16 amino acids long. The CDR3 loop reads CASSSRTGGDYNEQFF. The DNA for the CDR3 is TGTGCCAGCAGCTCCCGGACAGGGGGCGATTACAATGAGCAGTTCTTC.

This chain joins TRBV9 and TRBJ2-1, with D perhaps TRBD1 (6 bases). The germline V and J ends were trimmed by 4 bases and 8 bases, with 13 bases remaining between them. The V gene's germline CDR1 is SGDLS and CDR2 YYNGEE. The length of the CDR3 is 13 residues. CDR3 residues: CASSPTTGYEQFF. The CDR3 DNA reads TGTGCCAGCAGCCCCACAACAGGGTATGAGCAGTTCTTC. Complete variable domain (other parts from reference TRBV9 and TRBJ2-1): DSGVTQTPKHLITATGQRVTLRCSPRSGDLSVYWYQQSLDQGLQFLIQYYNGEERAKGNILERFSAQQFPDLHSELNLSSLELGDSALYFCASSPTTGYEQFFGPGTRLTVL.

The V call is TRBV9, the J call TRBJ1-3; tentative D call: TRBD1 (5 bases). Germline V lookup: CDR1 SGDLS, CDR2 YYNGEE. Trimming stripped 3 bases from V and 2 bases from J, with 15 bases between. This CDR3 is built from 16 residues. The CDR3 nucleotides are TGTGCCAGCAGCGCCCAGGGTATTGTCGCTGGAAACACCATATATTTT. Translation: CASSAQGIVAGNTIYF.

The genes are TRBV7-9 and TRBJ2-5; a weak D match, TRBD2 (5 bases). The germline V and J ends were trimmed by 5 bases and 2 bases, with 9 bases remaining between them. The CDR3 spans 13 residues. CDR1 and CDR2 (germline): SEHNR, FQNEAQ (reference sequence). DNA for the CDR3: TGTGCCAGCAGCCGGACTCTTCAAGAGACCCAGTACTTC. It codes for CASSRTLQETQYF. The full variable domain, completed using reference TRBV7-9 and TRBJ2-5, is DTGVSQNPRHKITKRGQNVTFRCDPISEHNRLYWYRQTLGQGPEFLTYFQNEAQLEKSRLLSDRFSAERPKGSFSTLEIQRTEQGDSAMYLCASSRTLQETQYFGPGTRLLVL.